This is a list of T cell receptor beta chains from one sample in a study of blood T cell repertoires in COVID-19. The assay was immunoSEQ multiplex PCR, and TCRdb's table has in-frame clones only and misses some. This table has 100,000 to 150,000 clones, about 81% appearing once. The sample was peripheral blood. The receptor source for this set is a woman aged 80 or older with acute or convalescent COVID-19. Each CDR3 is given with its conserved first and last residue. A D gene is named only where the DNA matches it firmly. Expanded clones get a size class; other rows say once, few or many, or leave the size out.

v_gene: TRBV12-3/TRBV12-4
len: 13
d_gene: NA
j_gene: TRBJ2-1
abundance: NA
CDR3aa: CASRRQGRNEQFF
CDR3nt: TGTGCCAGCAGACGACAAGGCCGCAATGAGCAGTTCTTC

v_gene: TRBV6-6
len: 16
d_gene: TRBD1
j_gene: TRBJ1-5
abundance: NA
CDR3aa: CASSYSGTGTYQPQHF
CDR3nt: TGTGCCAGCAGTTACTCGGGGACAGGGACTTATCAGCCCCAGCATTTT

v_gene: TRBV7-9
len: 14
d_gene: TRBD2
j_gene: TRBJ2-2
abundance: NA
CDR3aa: CALTGLGNTGELFF
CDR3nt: TGTGCGCTTACCGGACTAGGGAACACCGGGGAGCTGTTTTTT

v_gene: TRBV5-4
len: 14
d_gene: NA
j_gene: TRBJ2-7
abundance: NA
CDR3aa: CASSPNPTDSEQYF
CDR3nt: TGTGCCAGCAGCCCTAACCCGACAGATTCCGAGCAGTACTTC

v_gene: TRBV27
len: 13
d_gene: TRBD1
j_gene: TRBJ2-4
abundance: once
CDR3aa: CASSKDRDTIQYF
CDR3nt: TGTGCCAGCAGTAAGGACAGGGATACCATTCAGTACTTC

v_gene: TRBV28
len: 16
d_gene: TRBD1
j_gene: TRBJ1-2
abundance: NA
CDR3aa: CASSGGGQGGSNGYTF
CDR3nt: TGTGCCAGCAGTGGTGGGGGGCAGGGGGGCTCCAATGGCTACACCTTC

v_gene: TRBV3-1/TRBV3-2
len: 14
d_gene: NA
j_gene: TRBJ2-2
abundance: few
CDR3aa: CASSPGQGPGELFF
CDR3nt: TGTGCCAGCAGCCCGGGGCAGGGGCCCGGGGAGCTGTTTTTT

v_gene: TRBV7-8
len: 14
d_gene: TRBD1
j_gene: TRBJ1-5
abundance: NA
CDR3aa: CASSSGTENQPQHF
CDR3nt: TGTGCCAGCAGCTCCGGGACAGAAAATCAGCCCCAGCATTTT

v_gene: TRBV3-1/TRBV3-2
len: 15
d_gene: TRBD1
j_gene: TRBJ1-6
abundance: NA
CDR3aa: CASSKRTGAGSPLHF
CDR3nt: TGTGCCAGCAGCAAAAGGACAGGGGCGGGATCACCCCTCCACTTT

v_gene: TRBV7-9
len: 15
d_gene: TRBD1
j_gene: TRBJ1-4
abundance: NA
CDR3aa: CASSSDRGRGEKLFF
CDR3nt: TGTGCCAGCAGCTCGGACAGGGGGCGCGGTGAAAAACTGTTTTTT

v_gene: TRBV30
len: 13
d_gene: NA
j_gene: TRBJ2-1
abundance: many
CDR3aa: CAWSVGRGLEQFF
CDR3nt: TGTGCCTGGAGTGTGGGGAGAGGTCTTGAGCAGTTCTTC

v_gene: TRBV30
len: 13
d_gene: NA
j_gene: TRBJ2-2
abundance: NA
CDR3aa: CAWSYRVAGELFF
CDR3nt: TGTGCCTGGAGCTACAGGGTGGCCGGGGAGCTGTTTTTT

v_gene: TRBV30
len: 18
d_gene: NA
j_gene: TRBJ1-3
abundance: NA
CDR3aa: CAWSVRRSWRVSGNTIYF
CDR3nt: TGTGCCTGGAGTGTAAGGAGGTCGTGGCGAGTCTCTGGAAACACCATATATTTT

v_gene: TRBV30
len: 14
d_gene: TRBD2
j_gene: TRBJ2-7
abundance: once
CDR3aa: CAWSLGTSIDEQYF
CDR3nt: TGTGCCTGGAGCCTCGGGACTAGCATCGACGAGCAGTACTTC

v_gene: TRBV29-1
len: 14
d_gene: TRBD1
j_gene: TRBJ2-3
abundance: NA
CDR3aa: CSVGGQGLPDTQYF
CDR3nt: TGCAGCGTTGGGGGACAGGGGTTGCCAGATACGCAGTATTTT

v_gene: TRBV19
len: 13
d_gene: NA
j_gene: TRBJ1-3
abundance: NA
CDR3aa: CASRAISGNTIYF
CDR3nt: TGTGCCAGTAGAGCGATCTCTGGAAACACCATATATTTT

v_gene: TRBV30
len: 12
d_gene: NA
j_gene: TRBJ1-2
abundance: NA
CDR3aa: CAWSGQTYGYTF
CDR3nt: TGTGCCTGGAGTGGACAGACCTATGGCTACACCTTC